This T cell receptor beta chain was sequenced during a study of blood T cell repertoires in COVID-19 (TCRdb year 2020). Regarding the complete study: Collaborator samples came from the United States, Italy and Spain and covered acute and convalescent phases of COVID-19. The prospective study material was composed of cDNA or gDNA derived from T cells, B-cell-depleted T cells, or PBMCs. The dataset comprised deeply sampled blood TCRbeta repertoires from subjects exposed to, actively infected with, or recovered from COVID-19. A freely available public database, intended as a resource for researchers studying the immune response to SARS-CoV-2, is where the repertoires were released. The samples were drawn from two sources: the first 160 participants of the ongoing ImmuneRACE study, and 1,200 or so subjects contributed by 6 global collaborators. A de-identified subject ID, COVID-19 status, age in years and sex were almost always included in the sample metadata. Where available, HLA class I and class II types were taken from metadata supplied by the sample provider and were not determined by assay-based typing. The full study reports these points: How much clinical and demographic metadata was included differed by source and by participant, and the metadata was provided uncurated.

Per the germline V gene, SQVTM is the CDR1 and ANQGSEA is the CDR2. Including cysteine and phenylalanine, the CDR3 has 12 amino acids. Only CDR3 DNA is held: 36 bases, read in frame from base 1. The V and J ends are trimmed by 3 bases and 8 bases, leaving 13 bases between them. TCRbeta CDR3 regions were amplified from genomic DNA by means of the immunoSEQ Assay, a bias-controlled multiplex PCR. Processing in the source paper ran as follows. The number of nucleated cells in each sample was estimated by amplification of reference gene primers within the assay. To quantify the absolute abundance of each unique TCRbeta CDR3 rearrangement, sequence reads were collapsed and filtered. For each sample, productive Simpson clonality was calculated as the square root of Simpson's diversity index across productive rearrangements. TCRdb retrieved this table from immuneACCESS and kept in-frame rearrangements only. Not all clones are present; in checked studies, unresolved V genes account for under half, and no reason is known for the remainder. V and J calls and clone size come straight from that table; D and trimming were deduced from the DNA. Recorded for this sample are about 88,000 clones; 87% of them occurred a single time. The ten largest clones take up around 15% of the sample.

This clone was picked up a small number of times. Its antigen is not yet known. The sample holds no much larger clone one base away, and base qualities are not on file. The collaborating institutions used their own protocols to collect whole blood in K2EDTA tubes. For TCRbeta analysis, collaborators shipped samples in one of three forms: frozen whole blood, isolated PBMCs, or DNA extracted from either of those sample types. The rearrangement combines TRBV29-1 with TRBJ1-2, and perhaps TRBD1 as D gene, on 6 matching bases. The sequence came from a male donor with acute or convalescent COVID-19. Sequenced sample: peripheral blood. At the DNA level, the sequence is TGCAGCGTTGATAAACAGGGCGAGGGCTACACCTTC. Its translation reads: CSVDKQGEGYTF. With the portions outside the CDR3 filled from the reference TRBV29-1 and TRBJ1-2 genes, the complete variable region becomes SAVISQKPSRDICQRGTSLTIQCQVDSQVTMMFWYRQQPGQSLTLIATANQGSEATYESGFVIDKFPISRPNLTFSTLTVSNMSPEDSSIYLCSVDKQGEGYTFGSGTRLTVV.